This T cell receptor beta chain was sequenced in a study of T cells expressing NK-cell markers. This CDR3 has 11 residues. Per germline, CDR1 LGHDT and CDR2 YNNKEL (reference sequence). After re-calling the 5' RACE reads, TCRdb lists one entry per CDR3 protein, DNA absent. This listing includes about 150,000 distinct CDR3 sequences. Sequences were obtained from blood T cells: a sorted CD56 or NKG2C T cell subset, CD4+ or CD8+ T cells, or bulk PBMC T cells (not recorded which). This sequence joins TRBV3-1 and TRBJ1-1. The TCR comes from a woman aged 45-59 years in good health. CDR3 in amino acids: CASSQETEAFF.